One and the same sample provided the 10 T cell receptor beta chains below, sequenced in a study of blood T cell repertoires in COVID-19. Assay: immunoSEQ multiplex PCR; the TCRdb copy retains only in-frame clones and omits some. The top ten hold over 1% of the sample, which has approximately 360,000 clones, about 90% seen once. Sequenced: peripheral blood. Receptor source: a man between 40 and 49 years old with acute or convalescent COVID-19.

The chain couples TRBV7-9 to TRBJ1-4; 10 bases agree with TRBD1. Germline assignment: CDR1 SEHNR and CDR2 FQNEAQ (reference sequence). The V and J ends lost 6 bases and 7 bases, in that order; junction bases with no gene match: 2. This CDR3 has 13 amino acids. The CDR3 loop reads CASRDRGSEKLFF. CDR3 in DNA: TGTGCCAGCAGGGACAGGGGGTCTGAAAAACTGTTTTTT.

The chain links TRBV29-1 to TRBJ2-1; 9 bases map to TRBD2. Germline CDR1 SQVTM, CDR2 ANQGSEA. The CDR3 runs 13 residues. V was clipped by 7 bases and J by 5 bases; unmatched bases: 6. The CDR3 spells CSGMTSGDNEQFF. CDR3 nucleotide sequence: TGCAGCGGGATGACTAGCGGAGACAATGAGCAGTTCTTC.

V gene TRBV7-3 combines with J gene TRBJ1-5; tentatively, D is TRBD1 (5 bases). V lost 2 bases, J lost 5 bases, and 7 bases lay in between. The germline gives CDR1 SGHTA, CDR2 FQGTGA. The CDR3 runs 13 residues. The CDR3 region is CASSLWGDQPQHF. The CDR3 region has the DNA TGTGCCAGCAGCTTATGGGGCGATCAGCCCCAGCATTTT.

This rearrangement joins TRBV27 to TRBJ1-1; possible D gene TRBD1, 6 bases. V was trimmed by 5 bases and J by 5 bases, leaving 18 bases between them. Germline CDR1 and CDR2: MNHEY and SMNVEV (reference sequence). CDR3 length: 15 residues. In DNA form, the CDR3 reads TGTGCCAGCAGTGGATTCGGGGGGCGCCGGACTGAAGCTTTCTTT. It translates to CASSGFGGRRTEAFF.

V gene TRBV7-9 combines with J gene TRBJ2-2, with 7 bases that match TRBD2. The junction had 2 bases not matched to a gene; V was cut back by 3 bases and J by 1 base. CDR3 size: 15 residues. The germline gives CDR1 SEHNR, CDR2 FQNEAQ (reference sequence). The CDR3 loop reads CASSLLAVNTGELFF. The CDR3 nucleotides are TGTGCCAGCAGCTTGCTAGCGGTGAACACCGGGGAGCTGTTTTTT. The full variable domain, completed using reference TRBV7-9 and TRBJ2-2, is DTGVSQNPRHKITKRGQNVTFRCDPISEHNRLYWYRQTLGQGPEFLTYFQNEAQLEKSRLLSDRFSAERPKGSFSTLEIQRTEQGDSAMYLCASSLLAVNTGELFFGEGSRLTVL.

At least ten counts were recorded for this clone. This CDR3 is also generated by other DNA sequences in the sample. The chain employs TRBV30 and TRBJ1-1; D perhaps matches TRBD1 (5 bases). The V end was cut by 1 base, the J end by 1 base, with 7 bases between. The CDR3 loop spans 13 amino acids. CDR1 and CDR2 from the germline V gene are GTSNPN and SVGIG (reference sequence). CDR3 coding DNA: TGTGCCTGGAGTGCCACAGGGAACACTGAAGCTTTCTTT. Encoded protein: CAWSATGNTEAFF.

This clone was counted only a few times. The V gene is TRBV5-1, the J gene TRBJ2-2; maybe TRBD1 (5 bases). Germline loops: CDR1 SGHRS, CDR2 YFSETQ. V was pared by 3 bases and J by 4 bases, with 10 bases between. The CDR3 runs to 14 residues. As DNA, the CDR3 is TGCGCCAGCAGCTCCTCCAGGGCCACCGGGGAGCTGTTTTTT. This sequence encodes CASSSSRATGELFF.

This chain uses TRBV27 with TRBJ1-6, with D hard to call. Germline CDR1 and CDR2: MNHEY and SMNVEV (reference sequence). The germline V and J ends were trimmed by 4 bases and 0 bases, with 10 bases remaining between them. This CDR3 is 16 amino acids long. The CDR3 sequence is CASSSRGYSYNSPLHF. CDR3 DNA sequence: TGTGCCAGCAGTTCCCGCGGTTACTCCTATAATTCACCCCTCCACTTT.

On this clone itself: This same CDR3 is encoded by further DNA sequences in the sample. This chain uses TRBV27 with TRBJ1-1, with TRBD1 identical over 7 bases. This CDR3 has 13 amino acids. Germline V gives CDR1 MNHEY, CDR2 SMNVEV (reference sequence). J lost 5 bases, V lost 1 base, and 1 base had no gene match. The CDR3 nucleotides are TGTGCCAGCAGTTTATACAGGGGAACTGAAGCTTTCTTT. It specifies CASSLYRGTEAFF.

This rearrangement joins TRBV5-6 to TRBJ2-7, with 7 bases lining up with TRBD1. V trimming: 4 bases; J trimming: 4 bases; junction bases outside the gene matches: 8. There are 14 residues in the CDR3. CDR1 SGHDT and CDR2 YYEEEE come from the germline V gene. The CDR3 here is CASSLQGLKYEQYF. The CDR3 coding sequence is TGTGCCAGCAGCCTACAGGGGTTGAAGTACGAGCAGTACTTC.